This TCR beta chain comes out of a study of cytomegalovirus exposure and HLA in healthy donors. Findings and limits, study-wide: First-cohort TCR clusters were later found to tend to co-occur in the approximately 110 validation repertoires. Rare sequences made up most TCRs, while some public TCRs were found in many donors.

For this clone: Its antigen is not known.

The V gene's germline CDR1 is MNHEY and CDR2 SVGAGI. The CDR3 is 13 residues long. The germline V and J ends were trimmed by 6 bases and 13 bases, with 21 bases remaining between them. This table comes from immunoSEQ multiplex PCR, and its TCRdb copy is limited to in-frame clones, with some not included. Of about 160,000 clones listed, 86% were seen once; the top ten hold approximately 2.2%. The donors were in the approximately 110-subject validation cohort; that cohort was separate from the approximately 700-subject first cohort. The sample comprised PBMCs. The chain combines TRBV6-5 with TRBJ1-1; D perhaps matches TRBD1 (5 bases). The TCR was taken from a woman in her late teens or twenties in good health and CMV-seronegative. This CDR3 reads CASSQLRDSLGFF. In DNA form, the CDR3 reads TGTGCCAGCAGCCAACTCCGGGACTCCTTGGGTTTCTTT.